Listed below are T cell receptor beta chains from one sample, sequenced in a study of blood T cell repertoires in COVID-19. Repertoires were generated with immunoSEQ multiplex PCR, while TCRdb's copy carries only in-frame clones and drops some. The sample has about 290,000 clones, just under 85% seen once; the top ten hold around 4.1%. Input material: peripheral blood. These receptors originate from a woman aged 45-65 years with active or convalescent COVID-19. Both conserved end residues are part of each CDR3. The D gene is left open where the match is weak. Clone size is stated in some rows and not others, as once, few, many or a class when expanded.

NA NA TRBJ1-5 TRBV11-2 TGTGCCAGCAGCTTAGAGCAGGGCAATGGGATCGATAGCAATCAGCCCCAGCATTTT CASSLEQGNGIDSNQPQHF
NA TRBD2 TRBJ2-7 TRBV19 TGTGCCAGTAGTCCCGGACTAGCGGGTTACGAGCAGTACTTC CASSPGLAGYEQYF
NA TRBD1 TRBJ1-6 TRBV6-5 TGTGCCAGCAGACTGGGACAGGGGTTTCGTTCACCCCTCCACTTT CASRLGQGFRSPLHF
few NA TRBJ2-7 TRBV12-3/TRBV12-4 TGTGCCAGCAGACGTACAGGGCCAAGGCAGTACTTC CASRRTGPRQYF
few NA TRBJ1-1 TRBV19 TGTGCCAGTAGTATGAGATCTGCGGCTGAAGCTTTCTTT CASSMRSAAEAFF
NA TRBD2 TRBJ2-7 TRBV10-3 TGTGCCATCGGCGCTAGCGGGAAGTACGAGCAGTACTTC CAIGASGKYEQYF
NA TRBD1 TRBJ2-1 TRBV5-1 TGCGCCAGCAGCTTGTACCGGACAGGGGCAGGAATGGAGCAGTTCTTC CASSLYRTGAGMEQFF
few NA TRBJ1-5 TRBV27 TGTGCCAGCAGTTTTCGGGATAGCAATCAGCCCCAGCATTTT CASSFRDSNQPQHF
NA NA TRBJ1-6 TRBV27 TGTGCCAGCAGTTTATGGGAGGTAGATTCACCCCTCCACTTT CASSLWEVDSPLHF
few NA TRBJ1-6 TRBV4-2 TGTGCCAGCAGCCAAGATCTCCCGCAGGGGAACGATTCACCCCTCCACTTT CASSQDLPQGNDSPLHF
NA TRBD1 TRBJ1-1 TRBV10-3 TGTGCCATCAGTCCCCTAGACAGGGGTGACACTGAAGCTTTCTTT CAISPLDRGDTEAFF
once TRBD2 TRBJ2-7 TRBV14 TGTGCCAGCAGCCAAGGGCTAGCGGGATACGAGCAGTACTTC CASSQGLAGYEQYF
few NA TRBJ1-2 TRBV19 TGTGCCAGTGGCGACAGGCAGGCGGGCGGCTACACCTTC CASGDRQAGGYTF
NA NA TRBJ2-2 TRBV18 TGTGCCAGCTCACCTCTCTTGGCAGGGATGGTCGGGGAGCTGTTTTTT CASSPLLAGMVGELFF
NA TRBD2 TRBJ2-3 TRBV5-1 TGCGCCAGCAGCTTGGCAGGACTAGCGGGACTCACAGATACGCAGTATTTT CASSLAGLAGLTDTQYF
NA TRBD2 TRBJ2-2 TRBV30 TGTGCCTGGGGTTACGGTCTAGCGGGACAGATCGGGGAGCTGTTTTTT CAWGYGLAGQIGELFF
NA TRBD1 TRBJ1-1 TRBV4-2 TGTGCCAGCAGCCAAGCGGGGTGGGGTGGACAGGGAGGAGCTTTCTTT CASSQAGWGGQGGAFF
NA NA TRBJ1-5 TRBV6-5 TGTGCCAGTCTGCGGGACAGCAATCAGCCCCAGCATTTT CASLRDSNQPQHF
NA TRBD1 TRBJ1-3 TRBV28 TGTGCCAGCATTTTTAGACAGGGGGCTGGGATATATTTT CASIFRQGAGIYF
NA TRBD2 TRBJ2-3 TRBV5-6 TGTGCCAGCAGCTTGGAGGGAGGACTAGGGAGCACAGATACGCAGTATTTT CASSLEGGLGSTDTQYF
NA NA TRBJ2-1 TRBV12-3/TRBV12-4 TGTGCCAGCAGTTTAGTTCGGGGGACTGAGCAGTTCTTC CASSLVRGTEQFF
NA NA TRBJ2-1 TRBV6-5 TGTGCCAGCAGTTACGAGCGAGAGCAGTTCTTC CASSYEREQFF
NA NA TRBJ2-5 TRBV29-1 TGCAGCGTTGAACGAGGAAGGCGGGAGACCCAGTACTTC CSVERGRRETQYF
NA TRBD1 TRBJ1-1 TRBV5-1 TGCGCCAGCAGCTGGGGGACAGGGAACACTGAAGCTTTCTTT CASSWGTGNTEAFF
NA TRBD1 TRBJ1-1 TRBV2 TGTGCCAGCAGTGAAGAACAGGGGGCTACTGAAGCTTTCTTT CASSEEQGATEAFF
NA TRBD1 TRBJ2-6 TRBV11-2 TGTGCCAGCAGCTTCCGACGGACAGGGGCTCCTGGGGCCAACGTCCTGACTTTC CASSFRRTGAPGANVLTF
NA TRBD1 TRBJ2-7 TRBV6-2/TRBV6-3 TGTGCCAGCAGCCACAGGGGCGGCGAGCAGTACTTC CASSHRGGEQYF
NA NA TRBJ1-3 TRBV5-1 TGCGCCAGCAGCTACGGACTCACGGCCTCAAATAATGGAAACACCATATATTTT CASSYGLTASNNGNTIYF
NA TRBD1 TRBJ1-5 TRBV28 TGTGCCAGCAGTTTAAGAGCGTTTGGGACAGGGCTCCTCAATCAGCCCCAGCATTTT CASSLRAFGTGLLNQPQHF
NA NA TRBJ2-1 TRBV6-5 TGTGCCAGCATGCAGGTCGGTGAGCAGTTCTTC CASMQVGEQFF
NA TRBD2 TRBJ2-1 TRBV11-2 TGTGCCAGCAGCCCAATACTAGCGGGAGGGCCCCGCTCCTACAATGAGCAGTTCTTC CASSPILAGGPRSYNEQFF
NA NA TRBJ1-1 TRBV5-1 TGCGCCAGCAGTCAGACAGAATACACTGAAGCTTTCTTT CASSQTEYTEAFF
once NA TRBJ1-3 TRBV28 TGTGCCAGCAGTTTGCTTCAGGGGAGCTCTGGAAACACCATATATTTT CASSLLQGSSGNTIYF
NA NA TRBJ1-3 TRBV10-2 TGCGCCAGCAGTGTTCGGGATGGTGGAAACACCATATATTTT CASSVRDGGNTIYF
NA NA TRBJ2-1 TRBV6-1 TGTGCCAGCAGTGAACTCTATGAGCAGTTCTTC CASSELYEQFF
NA NA TRBJ2-1 TRBV12-5 TGTGCTAGTGGTTCTCCTCGGCTAATAAGAGGCAATGAGCAGTTCTTC CASGSPRLIRGNEQFF
NA NA TRBJ2-3 TRBV3-1/TRBV3-2 TGTGCCAGCAGCCCGCCCCCCACAGAGCCCCAACACACAGATACGCAGTATTTT CASSPPPTEPQHTDTQYF